What follows describes a single T cell receptor (beta chain). This record belongs to a study of blood T cell repertoires in COVID-19. Whole-study context: Samples came from the United States, Italy and Spain, spanning acute and convalescent COVID-19. Sample material is recorded as cDNA or gDNA derived from T cells, B-cell-depleted T cells, or PBMCs.

V dropped 4 bases and J dropped 0; count of bases not matched to a gene: 6. This CDR3 comprises 17 residues. The V gene's germline CDR1 is SGHNT and CDR2 YYREEE (reference sequence). In the authors' workflow: Reference gene primers were amplified, and this amplification served to estimate nucleated cell counts. Some clones are missing from TCRdb's copy, which holds only in-frame ones; the method was immunoSEQ multiplex PCR. Clone size and V and J calls were adopted from that table, with D and trimming inferred from the DNA. This table holds approximately 330,000 clones, approximately 88% found once. Sequencing was carried out using peripheral blood. The chain couples TRBV5-4 to TRBJ2-1, with TRBD2 matching 11 bases. This receptor was obtained from a man aged 30 to 45 with COVID-19, enrolled during active disease. CDR3: CASSPNLAGGSYNEQFF. As DNA, the CDR3 is TGTGCCAGCAGCCCTAACCTAGCGGGGGGCTCCTACAATGAGCAGTTCTTC.